Below are 19 T cell receptor beta chains sequenced from a single sample in a study of PD-L1 blockade in urothelial cancer. Generated by immunoSEQ multiplex PCR, the TCRdb table keeps only in-frame clones and is missing some. The sample includes 40,000 to 60,000 clones, about four fifths of them seen just once. The time point: pretreatment peripheral blood. Specimen: PBMCs, collected around atezolizumab (anti-PD-L1) treatment. These receptor sequences come from a man aged 70-80 years with urothelial cancer.

This chain joins TRBV4-2 and TRBJ2-3; 8 bases fit TRBD1. Looked up from germline, CDR1 is LGHNA and CDR2 is YNFKEQ. The CDR3 length is 15 residues. V shed 3 bases, J shed 2 bases, and the junction held 4 bases outside the gene matches. DNA of the CDR3: TGTGCCAGCAGCCATACAGGGGGTCCCACAGATACGCAGTATTTT. Amino acids: CASSHTGGPTDTQYF.

The chain carries TRBV2 and TRBJ2-7; 12 bases are shared with TRBD2. The CDR3 contains 13 residues. Germline V CDR1 and CDR2: SNHLY, FYNNEI. The junction had 3 bases not matched to a gene; V was cut back by 6 bases and J by 6 bases. CDR3 nucleotide sequence: TGTGCCAGCAGAGGGACTAGCGGGTTCGAGCAGTACTTC. It is translated as CASRGTSGFEQYF.

The rearrangement joins TRBV28 to TRBJ1-5; D gene ambiguous. Trimming removed 2 bases at V and 3 bases at J, with 14 bases between. This CDR3 spans 16 amino acids. Germline CDR1 is MDHEN and CDR2 is SYDVKM. The CDR3 DNA sequence: TGTGCCAGCAGTTTAGTCGTCCAGACATCCAATCAGCCCCAGCATTTT. Residues: CASSLVVQTSNQPQHF.

J is TRBJ2-7 and V is TRBV6-1; TRBD2 matches at 10 bases. V gave up 7 bases and J gave up 3 bases; unmatched junction bases: 6. CDR1 is MNHNS, CDR2 SASEGT, per germline. The CDR3 loop spans 14 amino acids. The CDR3 nucleotides are TGTGCCAGCACCAGTAGCGGGAGGAACTACGAGCAGTACTTC. Its translation is CASTSSGRNYEQYF.

The rearrangement links TRBV6-1 to TRBJ2-2; D unclear. The CDR3 extends over 16 amino acids. CDR1 and CDR2 (germline): MNHNS, SASEGT. The V end lost 3 bases, the J end lost 3 bases, and 14 bases lay between the germline ends. The DNA of the CDR3 is TGTGCCAGCAGTGATACCCGCCCGTCGGACACCGGGGAGCTGTTTTTT. Translated: CASSDTRPSDTGELFF.

The CDR3: CASSLQRLNTEAFF. In DNA, the CDR3 is TGTGCCAGCAGCTTACAACGGTTGAACACTGAAGCTTTCTTT. The chain uses TRBV7-3 and TRBJ1-1; D is unclear. CDR1 is SGHTA and CDR2 is FQGTGA in the germline V gene. The CDR3 has 14 amino acids. V lost 2 bases, J lost 0 bases, and 7 bases lay in between.

V gene TRBV5-1 combines with J gene TRBJ2-5; the D gene is possibly TRBD2 (7 bases). The CDR3 sequence is 17 residues long. Trimming cost V 0 bases and J 1 base, with 16 bases left between them. CDR1 and CDR2 (germline): SGHRS, YFSETQ. CDR3 loop: CASSLGGGDSTQETQYF. For the CDR3, the DNA is TGCGCCAGCAGCTTGGGGGGGGGCGACAGTACCCAAGAGACCCAGTACTTC.

This clone was found a few times. This chain uses TRBV28 with TRBJ1-1, with 9 bases identical to TRBD1. The CDR3 loop spans 19 amino acids. V shed 4 bases, J shed 6 bases, and the junction held 21 bases outside the gene matches. Looked up from germline, CDR1 is MDHEN and CDR2 is SYDVKM. CDR3: CASSYLGQGRMGMSAEAFF. The CDR3 DNA reads TGTGCCAGCAGTTACCTGGGACAGGGACGCATGGGAATGAGTGCTGAAGCTTTCTTT.

V is TRBV18 and J is TRBJ2-1; D not resolved. Germline V gives CDR1 KGHSH, CDR2 LQKENI. Trimming left V 3 bases short and J 5 bases short, with 11 bases between. The CDR3 covers 14 residues. As DNA, the CDR3 is TGTGCCAGCTCACCTGGGCACGGTAACAATGAGCAGTTCTTC. The encoded protein is CASSPGHGNNEQFF.

The chain combines TRBV7-2 with TRBJ2-3, with TRBD2 identical over 11 bases. The germline V gene encodes CDR1 SGHTA and CDR2 FQGNSA. The V and J ends lost 5 bases and 4 bases, in that order; junction bases with no gene match: 5. The CDR3 runs 15 residues. The CDR3 reads CASSPGTSGPDTQYF. CDR3 DNA: TGTGCCAGCAGCCCCGGGACTAGCGGACCAGATACGCAGTATTTT.

The V call is TRBV5-4, the J call TRBJ2-5, with TRBD2 matching 7 bases. Germline lookup yields CDR1 SGHNT and CDR2 YYREEE (reference sequence). Trimming took 2 bases from V and 1 from J; bases not matched to a gene: 2. The CDR3 is 14 amino acids. The DNA for the CDR3 is TGTGCCAGCAGCTTAACGGGAGGCCAAGAGACCCAGTACTTC. Protein: CASSLTGGQETQYF.

This clone has more than one count but fewer than ten. This chain links TRBV19 with TRBJ1-5, with D perhaps matching TRBD1 (6 bases). Deletions cut 6 bases from V and 7 bases from J, with 22 bases between. Germline V lookup: CDR1 LNHDA, CDR2 SQIVND (reference sequence). The CDR3 is 16 residues long. CDR3 nucleotide sequence: TGTGCCAGTAGAGCCGGTCCTACAGGGATTCGACAGCCCCAGCATTTT. Its translation is CASRAGPTGIRQPQHF.

Here the CDR3 reads CASSPRGSLYYGYTF. The CDR3 nucleotides read TGTGCCAGCAGCCCTCGCGGGTCGCTATACTATGGCTACACCTTC. This chain links TRBV14 with TRBJ1-2; D is unresolved. The CDR3 loop spans 15 amino acids. V was trimmed by 4 bases and J by 3 bases, leaving 15 bases between them. Germline CDR1 and CDR2: SGHDN and FVKESK.

The V and J genes are TRBV10-2 and TRBJ2-2, with a tentative D call TRBD1 (5 bases). V lost 4 bases and J 2 bases, leaving 14 bases between the germline ends. Germline V CDR1 and CDR2: WSHSY, SAAADI. The CDR3 runs 16 residues. The CDR3 DNA is TGCGCCAGCAGTGGGGTTCGGCGGACAAACACCGGGGAGCTGTTTTTT. It specifies CASSGVRRTNTGELFF.

The V call is TRBV28, the J call TRBJ2-7, with TRBD1 matching 10 bases. Germline CDR1 MDHEN, CDR2 SYDVKM. V was pared by 7 bases and J by 0 bases, with 6 bases of the junction left unmatched. The CDR3 loop spans 15 amino acids. The CDR3 spells CASNPRTGGSYEQYF. DNA for the CDR3: TGTGCCAGCAACCCAAGGACAGGGGGCTCCTACGAGCAGTACTTC.

V and J are TRBV7-2 and TRBJ2-5; 11 bases are shared with TRBD2. V lost 3 bases and J lost 1; bases outside the gene matches: 7. The CDR3 length is 17 residues. CDR1 SGHTA and CDR2 FQGNSA come from the germline V gene. DNA for the CDR3: TGTGCCAGCAGCTTCCCCGGGACTAGCGGCCCCCAAGAGACCCAGTACTTC. As protein: CASSFPGTSGPQETQYF.

The chain carries TRBV7-3 and TRBJ1-1; 7 nucleotides agree with TRBD1. The CDR3 has 14 amino acids. CDR1 SGHTA and CDR2 FQGTGA come from the germline V gene. V was pared by 5 bases and J by 0 bases, with 3 bases of the junction left unmatched. Written as DNA, the CDR3 is TGTGCCAGCAGCCTGACAGGGATGAACACTGAAGCTTTCTTT. It yields the protein CASSLTGMNTEAFF. The full variable domain, with the rest looked up from reference TRBV7-3 and TRBJ1-1, is GAGVSQTPSNKVTEKGKYVELRCDPISGHTALYWYRQSLGQGPEFLIYFQGTGAADDSGLPNDRFFAVRPEGSVSTLKIQRTERGDSAVYLCASSLTGMNTEAFFGQGTRLTVV.

V usage is TRBV5-4 and J usage is TRBJ2-7; TRBD1 agrees at 8 bases. The ends lost 2 bases at V and 6 bases at J; junction bases unmatched: 10. CDR1 is SGHNT, CDR2 YYREEE, per germline (reference sequence). The CDR3 consists of 15 residues. CDR3 in DNA: TGTGCCAGCAGCTTAGCAGGGGGCGCCTTTCGCGAGCAGTACTTC. Encoded protein: CASSLAGGAFREQYF.

This clone has ten or more counts. This chain connects TRBV6-1 to TRBJ1-1; tentative D call: TRBD1 (5 bases). V was pared by 1 base and J by 1 base, with 7 bases between. Germline V CDR1 and CDR2: MNHNS, SASEGT. The CDR3 totals 14 residues. CDR3 nucleotides: TGTGCCAGCAGTGAAGTCGACAGGAACACTGAAGCTTTCTTT. Protein product: CASSEVDRNTEAFF.